Listed below are T cell receptor beta chains from one sample, sequenced in a study of cytomegalovirus exposure and HLA in healthy donors. The table came from immunoSEQ multiplex PCR; TCRdb's copy has only in-frame clones and leaves some out. Of approximately 280,000 clones in the sample, roughly 89% were seen once. The source material was PBMCs. These receptors all stem from a woman aged 18-30 years in good health and CMV-seronegative. CDR3s include the opening cysteine and the closing phenylalanine or tryptophan.

TRBV6-5,TRBJ1-1,CASSSTGTDHTEAFF
TRBV4-1,TRBJ1-5,CASSQGSGQGQPQHF
TRBV6-5,TRBJ1-6,CASSHLGQGSSPLHF
TRBV2,TRBJ2-1,CASSELGLISYNEQFF
TRBV19,TRBJ1-5,CASNDRANQPQHF
TRBV5-4,TRBJ2-3,CASSLDGGDTQYF
TRBV9,TRBJ1-2,CASRGQAGNGYTF
TRBV7-3,TRBJ2-1,CASSSRGDNEQFF
TRBV11-2,TRBJ2-5,CASSARLAEKETQYF
TRBV13,TRBJ1-1,CASSFGDNEMAFF
TRBV5-1,TRBJ1-3,CASTIATGAGNTIYF
TRBV11-1,TRBJ1-1,CASSLAWGYTEAFF
TRBV6-5,TRBJ2-2,CASSLQGSNTGELFF
TRBV5-6,TRBJ1-1,CASSLGGGPEAFF
TRBV9,TRBJ2-3,CASSSDPEDTQYF
TRBV9,TRBJ1-5,CASSVGDQPQHF
TRBV2,TRBJ1-1,CASLRQVKNTEAFF
TRBV25-1,TRBJ2-1,CASSELGSSYNEQFF
TRBV2,TRBJ1-1,CASSERGQWNTEAFF
TRBV11-2,TRBJ2-1,CASSFRGFSYNEQFF
TRBV6-5,TRBJ2-7,CASSRQGYEQYF
TRBV29-1,TRBJ1-2,CSVVQGPDYGYTF
TRBV6-4,TRBJ1-2,CASSDSEEVHYGYTF
TRBV5-4,TRBJ2-7,CASSLVLLTGPSYEQYF
TRBV7-3,TRBJ2-7,CASSLEGGSSYEQYF
TRBV2,TRBJ1-2,CASSLQGHYGYTF
TRBV7-2,TRBJ2-7,CASSPQPGQGSEQYF
TRBV18,TRBJ1-2,CASSPQPTGDGYTF
TRBV7-9,TRBJ1-4,CASSPQGAYEKLFF
TRBV11-2,TRBJ2-1,CASSLWPRGSYNEQFF
TRBV5-1,TRBJ1-2,CASSTEIRDITTGGYTF
TRBV7-3,TRBJ1-1,CASSLRSSTEAFF
TRBV13,TRBJ2-1,CASIAPTGAGGNEQFF
TRBV11-2,TRBJ2-1,CASSLEVGLAGKEQFF
TRBV7-9,TRBJ2-3,CASSLGGGVIDTQYF
TRBV10-2,TRBJ2-7,CASTGTGLNYEQYF
TRBV27,TRBJ1-2,CASSFTEGQANYGYTF
TRBV30,TRBJ2-7,CAAGETSSYEQYF
TRBV7-9,TRBJ1-3,CASSLDNLSGNTIYF
TRBV9,TRBJ2-3,CASSVESVRTDTQYF
TRBV4-1,TRBJ2-7,CASSQGEAAYYEQYF
TRBV2,TRBJ2-7,CASSEARQSEQYF
TRBV27,TRBJ1-1,CASSFGQGATEAFF